The 6 T cell receptor beta chains below all came from one sample that was sequenced in a study of shared clonotypes between healthy human individuals. Produced via immunoSEQ multiplex PCR; TCRdb's table is partial and in-frame only. Of 2 million to 2.5 million clones listed, 90% to 97% are singletons. The specimen was naive CD4+ T cells sorted from blood. Subset given: CD45RA+ positively selected. These receptors all come from a young man in good health.

V usage is TRBV7-2 and J usage is TRBJ1-1, with D tentatively TRBD1 (5 bases). The germline V and J ends were trimmed by 0 bases and 5 bases, with 13 bases remaining between them. The length of the CDR3 is 15 residues. In germline, CDR1 is SGHTA, CDR2 FQGNSA. CDR3 DNA sequence: TGTGCCAGCAGCTTAGCGTTAGGGACGACGACTGAAGCTTTCTTT. It yields the protein CASSLALGTTTEAFF.

The chain has TRBV29-1 and TRBJ1-2, with a weak D call TRBD1 (6 bases). V lost 1 base to trimming and J lost 5 bases, with 17 bases between them. CDR3 length: 15 residues. Germline CDR1 SQVTM, CDR2 ANQGSEA. CDR3 DNA: TGCAGCGTTGAAGGGTCGGAAGGGGGTGCGTATGGCTACACCTTC. Its translation is CSVEGSEGGAYGYTF.

CDR3 residues: CASSRGGRPTYEQYF. In DNA, the CDR3 is TGTGCCAGCAGTAGAGGGGGGCGGCCCACCTACGAGCAGTACTTC. V usage is TRBV6-5 and J usage is TRBJ2-7; either TRBD1 or TRBD2 may fit D (6 bases each). From germline, CDR1 is MNHEY and CDR2 SVGAGI. Trimming took off 5 bases at V and 2 bases at J, with 16 bases between the two ends. The CDR3 length is 15 residues.

V gene TRBV11-2 combines with J gene TRBJ2-3, with 11 nucleotides matching TRBD2. V was clipped by 10 bases and J by 4 bases; unmatched bases: 22. Germline V gene data show CDR1 as SGHAT and CDR2 as FQNNGV. This CDR3 spans 19 amino acids. DNA of the CDR3: TGTGCCACTACGAGTAGTAGGGCTAGCGGGGGGCCCCGGCCAGATACGCAGTATTTT. This codes for CATTSSRASGGPRPDTQYF.

The rearrangement links TRBV27 to TRBJ2-7; 7 bases agree with TRBD2. V was clipped by 2 bases and J by 2 bases; unmatched bases: 3. CDR1 MNHEY and CDR2 SMNVEV come from the germline V gene (reference sequence). The CDR3 has 14 residues. CDR3 sequence (DNA): TGTGCCAGCAGTTTAAGTCTAGCGGCCTACGAGCAGTACTTC. Its protein product is CASSLSLAAYEQYF.

J is TRBJ2-5 and V is TRBV5-1, with 10 positions matching TRBD2. The CDR3 contains 13 residues. With 7 bases clipped from V and 5 bases from J, the junction kept 5 bases outside the gene matches. Germline V gives CDR1 SGHRS, CDR2 YFSETQ. The DNA for the CDR3 is TGCGCCAGCGCTAGCGGGAGTGCCGAGACCCAGTACTTC. Translating it yields CASASGSAETQYF.